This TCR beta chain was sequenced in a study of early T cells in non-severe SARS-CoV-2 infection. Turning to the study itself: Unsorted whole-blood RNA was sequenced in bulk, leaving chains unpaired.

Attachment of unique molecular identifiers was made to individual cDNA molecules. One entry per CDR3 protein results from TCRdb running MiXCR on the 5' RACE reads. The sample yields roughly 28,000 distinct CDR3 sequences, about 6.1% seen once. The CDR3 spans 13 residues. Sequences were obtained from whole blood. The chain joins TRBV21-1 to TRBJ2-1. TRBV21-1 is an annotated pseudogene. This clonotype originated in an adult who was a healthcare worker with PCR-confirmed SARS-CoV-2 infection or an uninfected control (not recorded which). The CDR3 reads CASSTYPGNEQFF. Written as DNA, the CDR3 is TGTGCCAGCAGCACGTATCCAGGCAATGAGCAGTTCTTC.